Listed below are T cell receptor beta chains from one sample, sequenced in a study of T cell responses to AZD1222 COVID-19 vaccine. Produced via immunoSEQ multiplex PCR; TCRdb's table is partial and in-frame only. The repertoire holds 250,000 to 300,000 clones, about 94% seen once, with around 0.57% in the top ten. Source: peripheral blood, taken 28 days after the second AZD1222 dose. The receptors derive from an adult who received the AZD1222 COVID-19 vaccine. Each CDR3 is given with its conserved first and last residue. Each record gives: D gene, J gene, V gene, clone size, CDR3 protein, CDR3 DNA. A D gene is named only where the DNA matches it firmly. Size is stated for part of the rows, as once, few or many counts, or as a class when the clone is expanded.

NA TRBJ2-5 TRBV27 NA CASSLFADASQETQYF TGTGCCAGCAGTTTATTTGCGGACGCATCACAAGAGACCCAGTACTTC
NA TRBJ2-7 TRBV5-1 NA CASGVGEDNLEQYF TGCGCCAGCGGGGTCGGGGAGGACAACTTGGAGCAGTACTTC
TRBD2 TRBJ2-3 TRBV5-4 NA CASNLKREVGTDTQYF TGTGCCAGCAACTTGAAGCGGGAGGTAGGCACAGATACGCAGTATTTT
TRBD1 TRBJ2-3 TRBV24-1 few CATSVPGGLTDTQYF TGTGCCACCAGTGTCCCAGGGGGCCTAACAGATACGCAGTATTTT
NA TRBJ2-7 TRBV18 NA CASSPGGTGQGEQYF TGTGCCAGCTCCCCTGGTGGCACAGGGCAAGGCGAGCAGTACTTC
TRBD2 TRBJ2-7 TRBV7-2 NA CASSTGLAVWDYEQYF TGTGCCAGCAGCACCGGACTAGCTGTGTGGGACTACGAGCAGTACTTC
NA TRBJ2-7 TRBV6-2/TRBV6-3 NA CASSYSPGAYEQYF TGTGCCAGCAGTTACTCTCCAGGGGCCTACGAGCAGTACTTC
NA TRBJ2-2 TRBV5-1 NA CASNMGQNTGELFF TGCGCCAGCAACATGGGACAGAACACCGGGGAGCTGTTTTTT
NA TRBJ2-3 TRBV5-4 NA CASSWTYTDTQYF TGTGCCAGCAGCTGGACCTACACAGATACGCAGTATTTT
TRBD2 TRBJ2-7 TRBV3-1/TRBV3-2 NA CASRQGRAEQYF TGTGCCAGCAGGCAAGGGAGGGCCGAGCAGTACTTC
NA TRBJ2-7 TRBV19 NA CASSARDGEYYEQYF TGTGCCAGTAGTGCCAGGGACGGAGAATACTACGAGCAGTACTTC
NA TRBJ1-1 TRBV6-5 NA CASRPGTNTEAFF TGTGCCAGCAGACCAGGGACGAACACTGAAGCTTTCTTT
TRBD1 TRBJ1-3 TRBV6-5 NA CASRSGQGAGNTIYF TGTGCCAGCAGATCAGGACAGGGAGCGGGAAACACCATATATTTT
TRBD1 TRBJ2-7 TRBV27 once CASSPGTGVYEQYF TGTGCCAGCAGTCCGGGGACAGGGGTCTACGAGCAGTACTTC
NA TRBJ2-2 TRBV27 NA CASSWSSANTGELFF TGTGCCAGCAGTTGGTCGAGCGCGAACACCGGGGAGCTGTTTTTT
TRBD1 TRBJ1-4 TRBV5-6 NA CASSLRARGNEKLFF TGTGCCAGCAGCTTGAGGGCCAGGGGGAACGAAAAACTGTTTTTT
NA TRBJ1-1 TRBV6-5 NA CASSYPGATEAFF TGTGCCAGCAGTTACCCGGGTGCGACTGAAGCTTTCTTT
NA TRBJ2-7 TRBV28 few CASSSPPKSGYTYEQYF TGTGCCAGCAGTTCTCCACCAAAGAGTGGGTATACCTACGAGCAGTACTTC
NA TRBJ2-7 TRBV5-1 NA CASSLAYLGRGAYEQYF TGCGCCAGCAGCTTGGCCTATCTTGGCCGAGGGGCCTACGAGCAGTACTTC
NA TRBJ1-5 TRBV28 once CANSRGGPNQPQHF TGTGCCAACTCGAGGGGGGGGCCCAATCAGCCCCAGCATTTT
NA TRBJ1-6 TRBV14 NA CASSQDGWSSPLHF TGTGCCAGCAGCCAAGATGGGTGGTCCTCACCCCTCCACTTT
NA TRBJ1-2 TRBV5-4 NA CASSHVLGGSYGYTF TGTGCCAGCAGCCACGTCCTGGGGGGGAGCTATGGCTACACCTTC
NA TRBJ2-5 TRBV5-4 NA CASSAPTGGHQETQYF TGTGCCAGCAGCGCCCCTACGGGGGGCCACCAAGAGACCCAGTACTTC
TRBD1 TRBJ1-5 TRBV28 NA CASVRGTGGNQPQHF TGTGCCAGTGTTCGGGGGACAGGGGGCAATCAGCCCCAGCATTTT
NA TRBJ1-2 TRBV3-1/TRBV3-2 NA CASSQTLGLINYGYTF TGTGCCAGCAGCCAAACACTTGGACTGATTAACTATGGCTACACCTTC
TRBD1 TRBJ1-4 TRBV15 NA CATSRRTGTGWEKLFF TGTGCCACCAGCAGACGCACCGGGACAGGGTGGGAAAAACTGTTTTTT
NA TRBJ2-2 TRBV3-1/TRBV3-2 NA CASSLSPPGELFF TGTGCCAGCAGTCTTTCTCCCCCCGGGGAGCTGTTTTTT
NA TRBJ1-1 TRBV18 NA CASSPQGSDTEAFF TGTGCCAGCTCACCACAGGGATCCGACACTGAAGCTTTCTTT
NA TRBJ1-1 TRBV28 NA CASSLGGWDTEAFF TGTGCCAGCAGTCTGGGAGGGTGGGATACTGAAGCTTTCTTT
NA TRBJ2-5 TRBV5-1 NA CASSLGPAGLETQYF TGCGCCAGCAGCTTGGGCCCGGCGGGGTTAGAGACCCAGTACTTC
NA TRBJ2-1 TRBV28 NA CASSRRGSSYNEQFF TGTGCCAGCAGCCGGAGGGGGAGCTCCTACAATGAGCAGTTCTTC
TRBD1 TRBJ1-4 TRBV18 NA CASSLRQGGHEKLFF TGTGCCAGCTCACTTCGACAGGGGGGACACGAAAAACTGTTTTTT
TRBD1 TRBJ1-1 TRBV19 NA CASSIPQGKGETEAFF TGTGCCAGTAGTATTCCACAGGGGAAAGGCGAGACTGAAGCTTTCTTT
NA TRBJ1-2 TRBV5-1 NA CASSLNLDGYTF TGCGCCAGCAGCTTGAATCTTGACGGCTACACCTTC
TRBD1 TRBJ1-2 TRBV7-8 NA CASSPGQFYGYTF TGTGCCAGCAGCCCGGGACAGTTCTATGGCTACACCTTC
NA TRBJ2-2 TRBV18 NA CASSTQGNTGELFF TGTGCCAGCTCAACACAGGGGAACACCGGGGAGCTGTTTTTT
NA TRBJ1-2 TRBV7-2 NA CASSFPQGGYAF TGTGCCAGCAGCTTTCCACAAGGTGGCTACGCCTTC
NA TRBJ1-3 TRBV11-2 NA CASSLGRSGNTIYF TGTGCCAGCAGCTTAGGCCGCTCTGGAAACACCATATATTTT
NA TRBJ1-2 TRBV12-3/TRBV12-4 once CASSLGIASYTF TGTGCCAGCAGTTTAGGGATAGCTTCTTACACCTTC
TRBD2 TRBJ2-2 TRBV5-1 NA CASSLGGLAITGELFF TGCGCCAGCAGCTTGGGGGGACTAGCGATAACCGGGGAGCTGTTTTTT
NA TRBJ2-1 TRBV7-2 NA CASSLIWVAEQFF TGTGCCAGCAGCTTAATATGGGTTGCTGAGCAGTTCTTC
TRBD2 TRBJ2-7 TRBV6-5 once CASRILAGAFYEQYF TGTGCCAGCAGGATACTAGCGGGGGCCTTCTACGAGCAGTACTTC
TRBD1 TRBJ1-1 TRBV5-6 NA CASSLRRGITEAFF TGTGCCAGCAGCTTGCGCAGGGGGATCACTGAAGCTTTCTTT
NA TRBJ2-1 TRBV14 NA CASSQEDLGYNEQFF TGTGCCAGCAGCCAAGAGGACCTGGGGTACAATGAGCAGTTCTTC
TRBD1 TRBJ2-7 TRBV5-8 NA CASTPVVDRSYEQYF TGTGCCAGCACCCCGGTGGTGGACAGGTCCTACGAGCAGTACTTC
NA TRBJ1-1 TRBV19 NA CASTPSADWVGERTEAFF TGTGCCAGTACCCCGTCGGCCGATTGGGTGGGAGAAAGGACTGAAGCTTTCTTT
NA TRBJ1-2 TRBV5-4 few CASSGPDGNYGYTF TGTGCCAGCAGCGGACCGGACGGTAACTATGGCTACACCTTC
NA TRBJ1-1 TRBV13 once CASSLASVVNTEAFF TGTGCCAGCAGCTTAGCCAGCGTCGTGAACACTGAAGCTTTCTTT
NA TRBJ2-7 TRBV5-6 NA CASSLGGTFYEQYF TGTGCCAGCAGCTTGGGGGGAACTTTCTACGAGCAGTACTTC
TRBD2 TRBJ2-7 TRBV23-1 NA CASGSGGEGSYEQYF TGCGCCAGCGGATCTGGGGGGGAGGGTTCCTACGAGCAGTACTTC
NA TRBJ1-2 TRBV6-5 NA CASSPGPWSGYTF TGTGCCAGCAGTCCAGGCCCTTGGAGTGGCTACACCTTC
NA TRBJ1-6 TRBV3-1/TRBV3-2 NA CASSQADSVYNSPLHF TGTGCCAGCAGCCAAGCTGACAGCGTCTATAATTCACCCCTCCACTTT
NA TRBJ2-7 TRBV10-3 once CAISDGTPYEQYF TGTGCCATCAGTGACGGCACTCCCTACGAGCAGTACTTC